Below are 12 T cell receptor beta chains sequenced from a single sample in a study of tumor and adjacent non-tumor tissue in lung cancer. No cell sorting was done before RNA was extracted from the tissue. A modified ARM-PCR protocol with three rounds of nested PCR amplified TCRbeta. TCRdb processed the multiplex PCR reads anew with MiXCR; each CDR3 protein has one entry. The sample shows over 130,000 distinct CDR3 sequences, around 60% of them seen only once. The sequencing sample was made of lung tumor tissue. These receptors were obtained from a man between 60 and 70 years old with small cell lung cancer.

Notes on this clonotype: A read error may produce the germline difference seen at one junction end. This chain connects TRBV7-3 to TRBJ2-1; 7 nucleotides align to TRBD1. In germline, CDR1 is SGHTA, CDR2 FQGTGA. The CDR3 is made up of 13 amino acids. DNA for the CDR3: TGTGCCAACAGCTCGAACAGGGGCAATGAGCAGTTCTTC. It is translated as CANSSNRGNEQFF.

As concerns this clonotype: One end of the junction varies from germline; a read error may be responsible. As DNA, the CDR3 is TGCAGTGCCGGACTAGCGGGGGCCGGGGGCACAGATACGCTGTATTTT. It codes for CSAGLAGAGGTDTLYF. V usage is TRBV20-1 and J usage is TRBJ2-3; 13 bases map to TRBD2. CDR1 and CDR2 (germline): DFQATT, SNEGSKA (reference sequence). The CDR3 is made up of 16 amino acids.

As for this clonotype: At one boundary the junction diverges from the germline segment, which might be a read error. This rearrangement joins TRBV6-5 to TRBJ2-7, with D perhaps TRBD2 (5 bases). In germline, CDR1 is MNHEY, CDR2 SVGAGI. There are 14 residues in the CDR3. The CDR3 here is CASSTQEESYEQYF. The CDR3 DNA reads TGTGCCAGCAGTACCCAGGAGGAATCCTATGAGCAGTACTTC.

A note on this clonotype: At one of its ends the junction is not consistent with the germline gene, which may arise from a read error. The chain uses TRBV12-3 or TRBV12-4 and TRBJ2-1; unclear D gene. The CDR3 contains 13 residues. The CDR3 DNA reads TGTGCCAGCAGTTCCGCCTCCTACAATGAACAGTTCTTC. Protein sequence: CASSSASYNEQFF.

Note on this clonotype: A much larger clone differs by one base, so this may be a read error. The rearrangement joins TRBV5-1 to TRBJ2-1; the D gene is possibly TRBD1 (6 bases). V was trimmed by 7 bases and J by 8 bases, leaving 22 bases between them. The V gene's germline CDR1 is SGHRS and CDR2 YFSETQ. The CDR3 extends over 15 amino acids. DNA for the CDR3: TGCGCCAGCGCCTCTGGGGACACATATCGGGATGAGCAGTTCTTC. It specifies CASASGDTYRDEQFF.

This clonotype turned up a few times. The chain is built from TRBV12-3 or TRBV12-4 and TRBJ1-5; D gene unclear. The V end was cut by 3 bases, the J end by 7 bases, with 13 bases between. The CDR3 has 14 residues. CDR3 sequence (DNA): TGTGCCAGCAGTTTGACCCAAAGAGGGCAGCCCCAGCATTTT. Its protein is CASSLTQRGQPQHF.

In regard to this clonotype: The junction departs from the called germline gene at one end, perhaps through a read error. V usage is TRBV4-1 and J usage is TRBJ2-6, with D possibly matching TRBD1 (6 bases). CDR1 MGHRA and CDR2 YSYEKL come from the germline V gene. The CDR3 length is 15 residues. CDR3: CASSPTGSGTNVLTF. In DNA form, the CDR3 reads TGCGCCAGCAGTCCAACAGGGTCTGGGACCAACGTCCTGACTTTC.

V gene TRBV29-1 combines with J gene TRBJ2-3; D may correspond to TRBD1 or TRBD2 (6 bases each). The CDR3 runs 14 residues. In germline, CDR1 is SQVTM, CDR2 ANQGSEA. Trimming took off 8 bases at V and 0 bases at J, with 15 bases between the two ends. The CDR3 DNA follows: TGCAGCACCGGGGGCGGCGCTAGCACAGATACGCAGTATTTT. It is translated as CSTGGGASTDTQYF.

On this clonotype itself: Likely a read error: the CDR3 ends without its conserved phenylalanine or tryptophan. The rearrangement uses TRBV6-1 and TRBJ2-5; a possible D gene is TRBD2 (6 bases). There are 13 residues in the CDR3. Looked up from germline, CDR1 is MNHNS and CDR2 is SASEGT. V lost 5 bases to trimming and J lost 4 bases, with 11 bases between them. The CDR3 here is CASSRDLRETQYL. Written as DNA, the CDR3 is TGTGCCAGCAGTCGGGACTTACGAGAGACCCAGTACTTA.

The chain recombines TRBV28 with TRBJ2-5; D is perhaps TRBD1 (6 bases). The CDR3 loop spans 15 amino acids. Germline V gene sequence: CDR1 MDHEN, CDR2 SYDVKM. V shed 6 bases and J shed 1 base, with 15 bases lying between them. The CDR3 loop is CASRFTGTTQETQYF. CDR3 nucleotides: TGTGCCAGCAGATTTACTGGGACAACCCAAGAGACCCAGTACTTC.

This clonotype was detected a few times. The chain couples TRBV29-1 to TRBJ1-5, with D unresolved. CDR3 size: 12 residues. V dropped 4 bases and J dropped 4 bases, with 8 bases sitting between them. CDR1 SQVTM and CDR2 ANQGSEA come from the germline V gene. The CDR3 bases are TGCAGCGTTGTGAGTGGGAATCAGCCCCAGCATTTT. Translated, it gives CSVVSGNQPQHF.

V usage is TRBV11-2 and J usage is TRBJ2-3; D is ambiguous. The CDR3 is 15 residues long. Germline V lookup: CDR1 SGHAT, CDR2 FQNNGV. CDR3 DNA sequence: TGTACCAACAGCTTATGGGCCGCAGGCACAGATACGCAGTATTTT. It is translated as CTNSLWAAGTDTQYF. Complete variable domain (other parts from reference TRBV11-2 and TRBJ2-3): EAGVAQSPRYKIIEKRQSVAFWCNPISGHATLYWYQQILGQGPKLLIQFQNNGVVDDSQLPKDRFSAERLKGVDSTLKIQPAKLEDSAVYLCTNSLWAAGTDTQYFGPGTRLTVL.